This TCR beta chain appears in the sequencing data of a study of long-term antiretroviral therapy in people with HIV. Study at large: Samples from the earliest time points predate the 2015 immediate-ART recommendation by about a decade. Broader study findings: Pre-ART clonal expansion yielded clones that dominated the repertoire at all time points. No data on ART adherence, viral resistance or therapy changes.

Notes on this clone: Its matching antigen is unknown.

They ran version v3.0 of the immunoSEQ assay at survey level. For every sample, sequencing targeted roughly 40,000-55,000 T-cell genomes. Sequenced by immunoSEQ multiplex PCR; TCRdb stores in-frame clones only, minus some. The table shows about 22,000 clones, with over 75% occurring only once. The clonotype comes from a woman in her 30s with HIV. Sequencing used unsorted PBMCs, obtained 1.8 years before starting antiretroviral therapy.

In nucleotides, the CDR3 is TGTGCCAGCAGCCCAGGGTTACGGCAGCCCCAGCATTTT. This sequence encodes CASSPGLRQPQHF. The chain links TRBV7-2 to TRBJ1-5; D is possibly TRBD1 (5 bases). CDR1 and CDR2 from the germline V gene are SGHTA and FQGNSA. The length of the CDR3 is 13 residues. Trimming stripped 5 bases from V and 7 bases from J, with 12 bases between.